The subject of this entry is one T cell receptor beta chain. This sample is drawn from a study of technical replicates of blood from a handful of donors. Germline V gene lookup returns CDR1 MDHEN and CDR2 SYDVKM. After removal of 1 base from V and 3 bases from J, the junction contained 9 bases not matched to a gene. The CDR3 sequence is 17 residues long. Generated by immunoSEQ multiplex PCR, the TCRdb table keeps only in-frame clones and is missing some. The repertoire holds about 82,000 clones, with approximately 96% as singletons. This TCR was recovered from a human donor in good health. The chain couples TRBV28 to TRBJ1-2; 9 nucleotides agree with TRBD1. Sequenced material: T cells isolated from PBMCs. The CDR3 region has the DNA TGTGCCAGCAGTTTATACAGACAGGGGGGTTGGGACTATGGCTACACCTTC. Translated: CASSLYRQGGWDYGYTF.